The T cell receptor (beta chain) described here comes from a study of blood T cell repertoires in COVID-19. Study-level information: Specimens from acute and convalescent COVID-19 originated in the United States, Italy and Spain. Nucleic acid was either cDNA or gDNA, and it came from T cells, B-cell-depleted T cells, or PBMCs.

Per the authors' pipeline: Amplification with reference gene primers provided the estimates of nucleated cell counts. Sequencing was performed with immunoSEQ multiplex PCR; in TCRdb, only in-frame clones are kept and a portion is missing. The D gene and trimming were derived from the DNA, and the V and J assignments and clone size from that table. The data contain 200,000 or so clones, approximately 81% of them singletons. V lost 6 bases, J lost 2 bases, and 8 bases lay in between. This CDR3 is 12 amino acids long. The chain combines TRBV12-3 or TRBV12-4 with TRBJ2-7; D not certain. Sequencing input: peripheral blood. The source is a woman of 80 years or more with acute or convalescent COVID-19. The CDR3 bases are TGTGCCAGCAGCTTCTCCCCCTACGAGCAGTACTTC. This sequence encodes CASSFSPYEQYF.